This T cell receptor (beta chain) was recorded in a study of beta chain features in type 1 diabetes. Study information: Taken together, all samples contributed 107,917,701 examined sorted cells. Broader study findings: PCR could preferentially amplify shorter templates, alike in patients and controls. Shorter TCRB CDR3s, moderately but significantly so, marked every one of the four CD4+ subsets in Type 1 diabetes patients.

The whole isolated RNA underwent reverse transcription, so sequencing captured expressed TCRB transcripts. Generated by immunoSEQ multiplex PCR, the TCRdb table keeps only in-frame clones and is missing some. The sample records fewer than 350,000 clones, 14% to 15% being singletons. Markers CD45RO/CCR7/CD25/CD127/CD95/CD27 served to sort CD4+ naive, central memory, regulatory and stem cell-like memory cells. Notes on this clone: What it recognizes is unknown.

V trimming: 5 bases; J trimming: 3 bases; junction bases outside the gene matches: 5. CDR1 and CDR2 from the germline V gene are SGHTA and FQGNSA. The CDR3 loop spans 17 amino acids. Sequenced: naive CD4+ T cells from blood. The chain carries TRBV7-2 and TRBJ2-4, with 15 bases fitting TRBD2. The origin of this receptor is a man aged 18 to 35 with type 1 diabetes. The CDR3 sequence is CASSRTSGGVIKNIQYF. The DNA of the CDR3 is TGTGCCAGCAGCCGGACTAGCGGGGGGGTTATCAAAAACATTCAGTACTTC.